A single sample gave rise to the 12 T cell receptor beta chains below, sequenced in a study of Graves' ophthalmopathy and Graves' hyperthyroidism. From RNA, the CDR3 regions of TCR beta chains were amplified and sequenced. Second-round multiplex PCR followed a first-round RT-PCR using HTBI primers. MiXCR, applied by TCRdb to the multiplex PCR reads, yields one record per CDR3 protein. The sample lists 200,000 to 250,000 distinct CDR3 sequences; 25% to 35% were seen once. The sample consisted of peripheral blood. These receptors came from a man aged 50 to 60 with Graves' ophthalmopathy.

This clonotype occurred many times. The chain uses TRBV27 and TRBJ1-5; 8 nucleotides line up with TRBD1. Trimming removed 5 bases from V and 1 base from J; junction bases left unmatched: 10. The CDR3 covers 17 residues. Germline assignment: CDR1 MNHEY and CDR2 SMNVEV (reference sequence). CDR3 protein: CASSEKGGQVSNQPQHF. CDR3 coding DNA: TGTGCCAGCAGTGAAAAAGGGGGACAGGTGAGCAATCAGCCCCAGCATTTT.

This clonotype was seen many times. The chain couples TRBV29-1 to TRBJ2-5; no firm D call. Germline V lookup: CDR1 SQVTM, CDR2 ANQGSEA. The length of the CDR3 is 13 residues. The V end was cut by 3 bases, the J end by 4 bases, with 12 bases between. CDR3 amino acids: CSVEEPLGETQYF. CDR3 bases: TGCAGCGTTGAGGAGCCCTTGGGAGAGACCCAGTACTTC. Filled out from reference TRBV29-1 and TRBJ2-5, the complete variable domain reads SAVISQKPSRDICQRGTSLTIQCQVDSQVTMMFWYRQQPGQSLTLIATANQGSEATYESGFVIDKFPISRPNLTFSTLTVSNMSPEDSSIYLCSVEEPLGETQYFGPGTRLLVL.

This clonotype occurred a few times. The chain is built from TRBV12-3 or TRBV12-4 and TRBJ2-5; no clear D. V was clipped by 5 bases and J by 0 bases, with 10 bases between them. There are 14 residues in the CDR3. The DNA of the CDR3 is TGTGCCAGCAGTCCCGACTCGTACCAAGAGACCCAGTACTTC. It codes for CASSPDSYQETQYF.

This clonotype was counted many times. The chain joins TRBV6-5 to TRBJ2-3; the match to TRBD2 covers 10 bases. The CDR3 covers 15 residues. Germline CDR1 is MNHEY and CDR2 is SVGAGI. J lost 5 bases, V lost 6 bases, and 8 bases had no gene match. The CDR3 is CASRRAGGSGDTQYF. CDR3 bases: TGTGCCAGCAGACGAGCGGGAGGGTCGGGAGATACGCAGTATTTT.

This clonotype was observed many times. This chain uses TRBV10-3 with TRBJ1-6; a possible D gene is TRBD1 (5 bases). Germline V gives CDR1 ENHRY, CDR2 SYGVKD. Trimming removed 3 bases from V and 7 bases from J, with 10 bases in between. This CDR3 comprises 14 residues. The CDR3 DNA sequence: TGTGCCATCAGTGACAGGGAAATCAATTCACCCCTCCACTTT. This sequence encodes CAISDREINSPLHF.

At least ten counts were recorded for this clonotype. The chain joins TRBV7-2 to TRBJ2-7; 14 nucleotides align to TRBD2. Germline V CDR1 and CDR2: SGHTA, FQGNSA. This CDR3 region has 15 residues. After removal of 1 base from V and 6 bases from J, the junction contained 2 bases not matched to a gene. In nucleotides, the CDR3 is TGTGCCAGCAGCTTAGTGGGACTAGCGGGAGCCGAGCAGTACTTC. It yields the protein CASSLVGLAGAEQYF.

This clonotype was observed at least ten times. V is TRBV28 and J is TRBJ2-2; unclear D gene. V lost 5 bases to trimming and J lost 6 bases, with 4 bases between them. CDR1 is MDHEN and CDR2 is SYDVKM in the germline V gene. This CDR3 has 11 residues. The CDR3: CASSRSGELFF. Here the CDR3 DNA reads TGTGCCAGCAGTAGGTCCGGGGAGCTGTTTTTT.

This clonotype was seen repeatedly, ten times or more. One junction end does not reproduce the germline sequence, and a read error may be involved. The chain joins TRBV13 to TRBJ2-2; D call uncertain. The CDR3 is 12 residues long. Germline V gene data show CDR1 as PRHDT and CDR2 as FYEKMQ (reference sequence). The CDR3 loop reads CAGSRNGRELFF. The CDR3 DNA reads TGTGCCGGCAGCCGCAACGGCCGGGAGCTGTTTTTT.

This clonotype appeared many times. The V call is TRBV5-1, the J call TRBJ2-7; D is possibly TRBD1 (5 bases). The CDR3 has 14 amino acids. V lost 2 bases to trimming and J lost 2 bases, with 11 bases between them. In germline, CDR1 is SGHRS, CDR2 YFSETQ. The DNA of the CDR3 is TGCGCCAGCAGCTTTACTGGGGCAACCTACGAGCAGTACTTC. It codes for CASSFTGATYEQYF.

This chain links TRBV19 with TRBJ2-5; 9 bases fit TRBD2. CDR3 length: 13 amino acids. The junction had 3 bases not matched to a gene; V was cut back by 5 bases and J by 5 bases. Germline V gene sequence: CDR1 LNHDA, CDR2 SQIVND (reference sequence). This chain's CDR3 is CASSDSGGETQYF. Written as DNA, the CDR3 is TGTGCCAGTAGTGATAGCGGGGGTGAGACCCAGTACTTC.

This clonotype was seen at least ten times. Here the CDR3 DNA reads TGTGCCAGCAAAGACAGGGGCCGAGAATATAGCAATCAGCCCCAGCATTTT. Its translation: CASKDRGREYSNQPQHF. The rearrangement joins TRBV6-4 to TRBJ1-5; TRBD1 aligns across 8 bases. The CDR3 loop spans 17 amino acids. The germline gives CDR1 MRHNA, CDR2 SNTAGT. Germline trimming cut 7 bases from V and 0 bases from J; bases unmatched to any gene: 11.

Many counts were recorded for this clonotype. The J gene is TRBJ1-6, the V gene TRBV15; the match to TRBD1 covers 7 bases. The CDR3 loop spans 15 amino acids. Trimming removed 1 base from V and 6 bases from J; junction bases left unmatched: 3. Germline V gene data show CDR1 as LNHNV and CDR2 as YYDKDF (reference sequence). CDR3 coding DNA: TGTGCCACCAGCAGAGGAAACAGGGGTAATTCACCCCTCCACTTT. It yields the protein CATSRGNRGNSPLHF.